Listed below are T cell receptor beta chains from one sample, sequenced in a study of cytomegalovirus exposure and HLA in healthy donors. The data were produced by immunoSEQ multiplex PCR, yet TCRdb's version contains in-frame clones alone and is incomplete. The sample shows some 120,000 clones, around three quarters of them seen only once. Sequencing used PBMCs. The receptors here all came from a woman between 18 and 29 years old in good health and CMV-seropositive. CDR3s include the opening cysteine and the closing phenylalanine or tryptophan. Fields, in order: CDR3 length, clone size, J gene, V gene, D gene, CDR3 DNA, CDR3 protein. A D gene is named only where the DNA matches it firmly. The size field is filled for only some rows; it gives once, few, many or a size class.

cdr3_length: 13
clone_size: .
j_call: TRBJ2-5
v_call: TRBV5-1
d_call: .
cdr3_nt: TGCGCCAGCAGCTTGGGACTAGAAGAGACCCAGTACTTC
cdr3_aa: CASSLGLEETQYF

cdr3_length: 18
clone_size: once
j_call: TRBJ2-3
v_call: TRBV5-6
d_call: .
cdr3_nt: TGTGCCAGCAGTTCCGTCTTCGATTGGCAACCTAGCACAGATACGCAGTATTTT
cdr3_aa: CASSSVFDWQPSTDTQYF

cdr3_length: 14
clone_size: .
j_call: TRBJ1-4
v_call: TRBV19
d_call: TRBD1
cdr3_nt: TGTGCCAGTAGTTCTCGGACAGGGTTTGAAAAACTGTTTTTT
cdr3_aa: CASSSRTGFEKLFF

cdr3_length: 13
clone_size: few
j_call: TRBJ1-2
v_call: TRBV6-1
d_call: TRBD1
cdr3_nt: TGTGCCAGCAGAATAGGGCAGGGGGATGGCTACACCTTC
cdr3_aa: CASRIGQGDGYTF

cdr3_length: 16
clone_size: .
j_call: TRBJ2-3
v_call: TRBV5-1
d_call: .
cdr3_nt: TGCGCCAGCAGCTTGGGAGGTAGCGGAGGCACAGATACGCAGTATTTT
cdr3_aa: CASSLGGSGGTDTQYF

cdr3_length: 20
clone_size: once
j_call: TRBJ2-6
v_call: TRBV4-1
d_call: .
cdr3_nt: TGCGCCAGCAGCCCTCAACAGAGACTAGACGCCCCCTCTGGGGCCAACGTCCTGACTTTC
cdr3_aa: CASSPQQRLDAPSGANVLTF

cdr3_length: 13
clone_size: .
j_call: TRBJ2-7
v_call: TRBV6-6
d_call: .
cdr3_nt: TGTGCCAGCAGGCGGGACAGAACCTACGAGCAGTACTTC
cdr3_aa: CASRRDRTYEQYF

cdr3_length: 12
clone_size: .
j_call: TRBJ2-7
v_call: TRBV2
d_call: TRBD1
cdr3_nt: TGTGCCAGAGGACAGGGGGTCAACGAGCAGTACTTC
cdr3_aa: CARGQGVNEQYF

cdr3_length: 12
clone_size: few
j_call: TRBJ2-7
v_call: TRBV25-1
d_call: TRBD1
cdr3_nt: TGTGCCAGCCGGGACAGCTCCTACGAGCAGTACTTC
cdr3_aa: CASRDSSYEQYF

cdr3_length: 15
clone_size: .
j_call: TRBJ2-7
v_call: TRBV5-4
d_call: .
cdr3_nt: TGTGCCAGCAGCTCGCTCAGGTGGGGCCTCTACGAGCAGTACTTC
cdr3_aa: CASSSLRWGLYEQYF

cdr3_length: 16
clone_size: once
j_call: TRBJ2-1
v_call: TRBV28
d_call: TRBD2
cdr3_nt: TGTGCCAGCAGTTTATACCCTAGCGGGAGGGCCGGTGAGCAGTTCTTC
cdr3_aa: CASSLYPSGRAGEQFF

cdr3_length: 14
clone_size: .
j_call: TRBJ2-7
v_call: TRBV7-2
d_call: TRBD1
cdr3_nt: TGTGCCAGCAGCTTAGATCGACAGGGCTACGAGCAGTACTTC
cdr3_aa: CASSLDRQGYEQYF

cdr3_length: 16
clone_size: .
j_call: TRBJ2-4
v_call: TRBV7-3
d_call: .
cdr3_nt: TGTGCCAGCAGCACCCGGGACTTTATAGCCAAAAACATTCAGTACTTC
cdr3_aa: CASSTRDFIAKNIQYF

cdr3_length: 18
clone_size: few
j_call: TRBJ2-1
v_call: TRBV11-2
d_call: .
cdr3_nt: TGTGCCAGCAGCTTAGAGGGGGGCCTAGCGGTTATTTACAATGAGCAGTTCTTC
cdr3_aa: CASSLEGGLAVIYNEQFF

cdr3_length: 15
clone_size: .
j_call: TRBJ2-1
v_call: TRBV19
d_call: TRBD1
cdr3_nt: TGTGCCAGTAGTATAGTAGGACAGGAAGGCAATGAGCAGTTCTTC
cdr3_aa: CASSIVGQEGNEQFF

cdr3_length: 15
clone_size: few
j_call: TRBJ2-3
v_call: TRBV4-1
d_call: TRBD2
cdr3_nt: TGCGCCAGCAGCCAACCTAGCGGCCTATCAGATACGCAGTATTTT
cdr3_aa: CASSQPSGLSDTQYF

cdr3_length: 14
clone_size: .
j_call: TRBJ2-7
v_call: TRBV7-2
d_call: TRBD1
cdr3_nt: TGTGCCAGCAGCCGGCGGACAGGGGGCTTCGAGCAGTACTTC
cdr3_aa: CASSRRTGGFEQYF

cdr3_length: 16
clone_size: .
j_call: TRBJ2-1
v_call: TRBV6-5
d_call: TRBD1
cdr3_nt: TGTGCCAGCAGCTACGGACAGGGGGGCTCCTACAATGAGCAGTTCTTC
cdr3_aa: CASSYGQGGSYNEQFF

cdr3_length: 15
clone_size: few
j_call: TRBJ1-3
v_call: TRBV5-1
d_call: .
cdr3_nt: TGCGCCAGCAGCTTGCAGGAACCCTCTGGAAACACCATATATTTT
cdr3_aa: CASSLQEPSGNTIYF

cdr3_length: 15
clone_size: .
j_call: TRBJ2-3
v_call: TRBV5-4
d_call: .
cdr3_nt: TGTGCCAGCAGCTTGGAGGGGGGGAGCACAGATACGCAGTATTTT
cdr3_aa: CASSLEGGSTDTQYF

cdr3_length: 13
clone_size: few
j_call: TRBJ2-1
v_call: TRBV7-6
d_call: .
cdr3_nt: TGTGCCAGCAGCCCCTCCCCTAACAATGAGCAGTTCTTC
cdr3_aa: CASSPSPNNEQFF

cdr3_length: 12
clone_size: .
j_call: TRBJ2-7
v_call: TRBV7-6
d_call: TRBD2
cdr3_nt: TGTGCCAGCGGACTAGCGGGAGGCGAGCAGTACTTC
cdr3_aa: CASGLAGGEQYF

cdr3_length: 15
clone_size: .
j_call: TRBJ2-7
v_call: TRBV5-6
d_call: .
cdr3_nt: TGTGCCAGCAGCAGACAGGGGAGGGTAGGCTACGAGCAGTACTTC
cdr3_aa: CASSRQGRVGYEQYF

cdr3_length: 14
clone_size: .
j_call: TRBJ2-7
v_call: TRBV11-2
d_call: .
cdr3_nt: TGTGCCAGCAGCTTAGGGGCTGGGTCCTACGAGCAGTACTTC
cdr3_aa: CASSLGAGSYEQYF

cdr3_length: 16
clone_size: .
j_call: TRBJ2-7
v_call: TRBV19
d_call: TRBD2
cdr3_nt: TGTGCCAGTAGTTCCCCGGGACTAGCGGGATCCTACGAGCAGTACTTC
cdr3_aa: CASSSPGLAGSYEQYF

cdr3_length: 12
clone_size: .
j_call: TRBJ1-5
v_call: TRBV6-1
d_call: .
cdr3_nt: TGTGCCAGCAGCCCCGTTTATCAGCCCCAGCATTTT
cdr3_aa: CASSPVYQPQHF

cdr3_length: 16
clone_size: .
j_call: TRBJ2-3
v_call: TRBV6-5
d_call: .
cdr3_nt: TGTGCCAGCAGTTCCCCTGCAGGGTCCGTCACAGATACGCAGTATTTT
cdr3_aa: CASSSPAGSVTDTQYF

cdr3_length: 14
clone_size: .
j_call: TRBJ2-3
v_call: TRBV9
d_call: .
cdr3_nt: TGTGCCAGCGGGCCAGACCCTAGCACAGATACGCAGTATTTT
cdr3_aa: CASGPDPSTDTQYF

cdr3_length: 15
clone_size: .
j_call: TRBJ1-1
v_call: TRBV27
d_call: .
cdr3_nt: TGTGCCAGCAGCCCCCTGACAGGCGCGAACACTGAAGCTTTCTTT
cdr3_aa: CASSPLTGANTEAFF

cdr3_length: 17
clone_size: .
j_call: TRBJ1-1
v_call: TRBV19
d_call: .
cdr3_nt: TGTGCCAGTAGTATTCGCAGGGTTCCCGAAATGAACACTGAAGCTTTCTTT
cdr3_aa: CASSIRRVPEMNTEAFF

cdr3_length: 13
clone_size: .
j_call: TRBJ2-5
v_call: TRBV28
d_call: TRBD2
cdr3_nt: TGTGCCAGCAGTCCAGCGGGAGCAGAGACCCAGTACTTC
cdr3_aa: CASSPAGAETQYF

cdr3_length: 15
clone_size: once
j_call: TRBJ2-1
v_call: TRBV25-1
d_call: TRBD2
cdr3_nt: TGTGCCAGCAGTGACGCCAGCGGGAGTGGGAATGAGCAGTTCTTC
cdr3_aa: CASSDASGSGNEQFF

cdr3_length: 16
clone_size: .
j_call: TRBJ2-5
v_call: TRBV7-2
d_call: TRBD2
cdr3_nt: TGTGCCAGCAGCTTAGCGGCCGGGAGGGCCTGGGAGACCCAGTACTTC
cdr3_aa: CASSLAAGRAWETQYF

cdr3_length: 17
clone_size: .
j_call: TRBJ2-7
v_call: TRBV7-8
d_call: .
cdr3_nt: TGTGCCAGCAGCTTAGCACATAGTCTAGCGATCTCCTACGAGCAGTACTTC
cdr3_aa: CASSLAHSLAISYEQYF

cdr3_length: 13
clone_size: .
j_call: TRBJ1-5
v_call: TRBV15
d_call: .
cdr3_nt: TGTGCCACCAGCAGACAGGAAGATCAGCCCCAGCATTTT
cdr3_aa: CATSRQEDQPQHF

cdr3_length: 13
clone_size: .
j_call: TRBJ2-3
v_call: TRBV19
d_call: .
cdr3_nt: TGTGCCAGTAGTGTGCTCTCCCAGGATACGCAGTATTTT
cdr3_aa: CASSVLSQDTQYF

cdr3_length: 11
clone_size: .
j_call: TRBJ1-5
v_call: TRBV6-1
d_call: .
cdr3_nt: TGTGCCAGCAGTGCGTTCCAGCCCCAGCATTTT
cdr3_aa: CASSAFQPQHF

cdr3_length: 15
clone_size: .
j_call: TRBJ2-7
v_call: TRBV13
d_call: TRBD1
cdr3_nt: TGTGCCAGCAGCTCCGGGACAGGGGACACCTACGAGCAGTACTTC
cdr3_aa: CASSSGTGDTYEQYF

cdr3_length: 13
clone_size: .
j_call: TRBJ2-5
v_call: TRBV5-4
d_call: TRBD1
cdr3_nt: TGTGCCAGCAGCCAAGACAGGGGTGGGACCCAGTACTTC
cdr3_aa: CASSQDRGGTQYF

cdr3_length: 14
clone_size: .
j_call: TRBJ1-2
v_call: TRBV28
d_call: .
cdr3_nt: TGTGCCAGCAGTTTAGGAGGTGCGGGGGGAGGCTACACCTTC
cdr3_aa: CASSLGGAGGGYTF

cdr3_length: 14
clone_size: .
j_call: TRBJ1-1
v_call: TRBV5-1
d_call: .
cdr3_nt: TGCGCCAGCAGCTCTACAGGGAGGGACACTGAAGCTTTCTTT
cdr3_aa: CASSSTGRDTEAFF

cdr3_length: 14
clone_size: .
j_call: TRBJ1-1
v_call: TRBV28
d_call: TRBD1
cdr3_nt: TGTGCCAGCAGAACAGGGACAGGGAGCACTGAAGCTTTCTTT
cdr3_aa: CASRTGTGSTEAFF

cdr3_length: 16
clone_size: few
j_call: TRBJ2-3
v_call: TRBV27
d_call: TRBD2
cdr3_nt: TGTGCCAGCAGTCTGGGACTAGCGGGTCGCACAGATACGCAGTATTTT
cdr3_aa: CASSLGLAGRTDTQYF

cdr3_length: 16
clone_size: .
j_call: TRBJ1-5
v_call: TRBV28
d_call: .
cdr3_nt: TGTGCCAGCAGCCCACCCGGGGGGTATAGCAATCAGCCCCAGCATTTT
cdr3_aa: CASSPPGGYSNQPQHF

cdr3_length: 15
clone_size: .
j_call: TRBJ1-3
v_call: TRBV18
d_call: .
cdr3_nt: TGTGCCAGCTCACCGGGACAAACCTCTGGAAACACCATATATTTT
cdr3_aa: CASSPGQTSGNTIYF